The 30 T cell receptor beta chains given below trace back to one sample, sequenced in a study of control samples from healthy donors and cancer patients. Profiled with immunoSEQ multiplex PCR; TCRdb holds only in-frame clones, not every one. The table includes under 80,000 clones, about 95% detected once. Sequences were obtained from blood. Receptor source: a woman between 40 and 50 years old in good health.

The V gene is TRBV6-5, the J gene TRBJ2-7; 13 bases line up with TRBD2. Germline CDR1 reads MNHEY; CDR2 reads SVGAGI. V shed 8 bases, J shed 4 bases, and the junction held 8 bases outside the gene matches. The CDR3 has 15 residues. In DNA, the CDR3 is TGTGCCAGCTCCTACGGGACTAGCGGGAAATACGAGCAGTACTTC. As protein: CASSYGTSGKYEQYF.

A single count supports this clone. The CDR3 protein is CASSYSGALSNQPQHF. The CDR3 region has the DNA TGTGCCAGCAGTTACTCAGGGGCCCTTAGCAATCAGCCCCAGCATTTT. The chain employs TRBV6-2 or TRBV6-3 and TRBJ1-5; D might be TRBD1 (5 bases). This CDR3 spans 16 amino acids. Germline V gives CDR1 MNHEY, CDR2 SVGEGT. Deletions cut 0 bases from V and 0 bases from J, with 9 bases between.

The chain is built from TRBV10-1 and TRBJ1-1; D is possibly TRBD1 (6 bases). Looked up from germline, CDR1 is WNHNN and CDR2 is SYGVQD (reference sequence). Trimming shortened V by 6 bases and J by 1 base, and 15 bases separated the two germline ends. This CDR3 is built from 15 residues. In DNA form, the CDR3 reads TGCGCCAGCAGCTCCTCAGGGGATGGGAACACTGAAGCTTTCTTT. Amino acid sequence: CASSSSGDGNTEAFF.

The rearrangement joins TRBV6-5 to TRBJ2-1, with D tentatively TRBD2 (7 bases). Germline CDR1 is MNHEY and CDR2 is SVGAGI. The V end lost 7 bases, the J end lost 7 bases, and 20 bases lay between the germline ends. The CDR3 has 15 amino acids. The CDR3 coding sequence is TGTGCCAGCACCGAAGGGGGGGAGGGGCGAAATGAGCAGTTCTTC. Amino acid sequence: CASTEGGEGRNEQFF.

This clone was seen just once. J is TRBJ2-3 and V is TRBV12-5, with D maybe TRBD1 (6 bases). There are 18 residues in the CDR3. The germline gives CDR1 LGHNT, CDR2 FRNRAP. Trimming left V 1 base short and J 0 bases short, with 17 bases between. In nucleotides, the CDR3 is TGTGCTAGTGGTTTGGGGGCGAAGACAGGCTCTAGCACAGATACGCAGTATTTT. Encoded protein: CASGLGAKTGSSTDTQYF.

The gene calls are TRBV5-6 and TRBJ2-1, with TRBD2 matching over 14 bases. The V segment lost 5 bases and the J segment 0 bases; nucleotides outside the gene matches: 7. The V gene's germline CDR1 is SGHDT and CDR2 YYEEEE. CDR3 length equals 18 residues. The CDR3 reads CASRPGLAGASSYNEQFF. In nucleotides, the CDR3 is TGTGCCAGCAGACCGGGACTAGCGGGGGCCTCCTCCTACAATGAGCAGTTCTTC.

This clone has a single count. V and J are TRBV9 and TRBJ2-3; D is unresolved. The V end lost 0 bases, the J end lost 0 bases, and 5 bases lay between the germline ends. The CDR3 sequence is 14 residues long. The germline V gene encodes CDR1 SGDLS and CDR2 YYNGEE. CDR3 DNA: TGTGCCAGCAGCGTAGGGCTGAGCACAGATACGCAGTATTTT. The encoded protein is CASSVGLSTDTQYF.

This clone was detected once. The chain is built from TRBV4-1 and TRBJ2-1; D gene uncertain. Trimming stripped 1 base from V and 3 bases from J, with 10 bases between. CDR3 length: 15 amino acids. Germline CDR1 is MGHRA and CDR2 is YSYEKL. The CDR3 sequence is CASSQVLSFYNEQFF. Written as DNA, the CDR3 is TGCGCCAGCAGCCAAGTTCTGAGCTTCTACAATGAGCAGTTCTTC.

The chain has TRBV20-1 and TRBJ1-1, with a tentative D call TRBD1 (5 bases). Germline values: CDR1 DFQATT, CDR2 SNEGSKA (reference sequence). Deletions cut 8 bases from V and 6 bases from J, with 13 bases between. The CDR3 sequence is 11 residues long. The DNA for the CDR3 is TGCAGTTCCCCCGTAGGGGCTGAAGCTTTCTTT. It translates to CSSPVGAEAFF.

This chain connects TRBV4-2 to TRBJ1-2; the D is unclear. The CDR3 runs 14 residues. V dropped 4 bases and J dropped 2 bases, with 11 bases sitting between them. The germline V gene encodes CDR1 LGHNA and CDR2 YNFKEQ. CDR3 sequence reads: CASSPIDGNYGYTF. In DNA form, the CDR3 reads TGTGCCAGCAGCCCCATCGACGGGAACTATGGCTACACCTTC.

This chain links TRBV6-5 with TRBJ2-7; 8 bases are shared with TRBD1. CDR1 MNHEY and CDR2 SVGAGI come from the germline V gene. Losses at the gene ends were 6 bases for V and 2 bases for J; bases not matched to a gene: 3. The CDR3 runs 13 residues. CDR3 loop: CASRQGVAYEQYF. The CDR3 bases are TGTGCCAGCAGACAGGGGGTCGCCTACGAGCAGTACTTC.

This sequence joins TRBV2 and TRBJ1-1; no clear D. CDR3 length: 10 residues. Trimming removed 4 bases at V and 6 bases at J, with 3 bases between. Germline V gene lookup returns CDR1 SNHLY and CDR2 FYNNEI. CDR3: CASSGSEAFF. The DNA of the CDR3 is TGTGCCAGCAGTGGTTCTGAAGCTTTCTTT.

This chain joins TRBV28 and TRBJ2-2; the D is unclear. Trimming cost V 3 bases and J 4 bases, with 12 bases left between them. Germline V gene lookup returns CDR1 MDHEN and CDR2 SYDVKM. The CDR3 extends over 15 amino acids. The CDR3 loop is CASSFLGITTGELFF. The CDR3 region has the DNA TGTGCCAGCAGTTTTCTGGGAATCACCACCGGGGAGCTGTTTTTT.

The rearrangement links TRBV7-9 to TRBJ2-5; D could derive from TRBD1 or TRBD2 (5 bases each). This CDR3 spans 15 amino acids. The V and J ends lost 2 bases and 2 bases respectively, with 12 bases between them. Germline CDR1 is SEHNR and CDR2 is FQNEAQ (reference sequence). CDR3 coding DNA: TGTGCCAGCAGCTTATCAGGGCTAGCTCAAGAGACCCAGTACTTC. As protein: CASSLSGLAQETQYF.

This chain links TRBV2 with TRBJ1-6, with D possibly TRBD1 on 6 matching bases. Germline-derived CDR1 and CDR2 are SNHLY and FYNNEI. Trimming removed 4 bases from V and 7 bases from J, with 11 bases in between. The CDR3 contains 14 residues. The CDR3 reads CASSVQGGNSPLHF. The DNA of the CDR3 is TGTGCCAGCAGTGTACAGGGAGGGAATTCACCCCTCCACTTT.

The gene calls are TRBV11-2 and TRBJ1-4; D gene unclear. V lost 5 bases to trimming and J lost 5 bases, with 27 bases between them. The CDR3 extends over 19 amino acids. Germline V gene sequence: CDR1 SGHAT, CDR2 FQNNGV. CDR3 coding DNA: TGTGCCAGCAGCCCCCGTTTAAGCATGCGGCCAGGATTAAATGAAAAACTGTTTTTT. Residues: CASSPRLSMRPGLNEKLFF.

The chain employs TRBV4-3 and TRBJ2-1; D gene ambiguous. The CDR3 runs 13 residues. Germline loops: CDR1 LGHNA, CDR2 YSLEER. The V and J ends lost 2 bases and 8 bases respectively, with 10 bases between them. The CDR3 loop is CASSQSQTYEQFF. The CDR3 coding sequence is TGCGCCAGCAGCCAATCTCAGACATATGAGCAGTTCTTC.

This chain uses TRBV6-6 with TRBJ1-2; no reliable D call. The CDR3 sequence is 13 residues long. Between the trimmed V and J ends, which lost 5 bases and 5 bases, there was a span of 12 bases. Germline V CDR1 and CDR2: MNHNY, SVGAGI (reference sequence). The CDR3 DNA is TGTGCCAGCAGTCCTGACTCGGGGTATGGCTACACCTTC. It is translated as CASSPDSGYGYTF.

This clone was seen only once. This rearrangement joins TRBV5-1 to TRBJ2-1, with D possibly being TRBD2 (6 bases). The CDR3 length is 17 residues. The ends were cut back, 5 bases at V and 0 bases at J, with 18 bases in the middle. The germline gives CDR1 SGHRS, CDR2 YFSETQ. The CDR3 sequence is CASRGFGEAGSYNEQFF. The DNA for the CDR3 is TGCGCCAGCAGGGGGTTTGGGGAGGCTGGCTCCTACAATGAGCAGTTCTTC.

J is TRBJ1-4 and V is TRBV27; 7 bases fit TRBD1. The V gene's germline CDR1 is MNHEY and CDR2 SMNVEV (reference sequence). The V and J ends lost 5 bases and 8 bases, in that order; junction bases with no gene match: 8. The CDR3 spans 14 residues. Here the CDR3 DNA reads TGTGCCAGCAGTGCCCAGGGGGGTGGCGAAAAACTGTTTTTT. Its protein product is CASSAQGGGEKLFF.

This chain joins TRBV5-5 and TRBJ2-3; the D is unclear. CDR1 is SGHKS and CDR2 is YYEKEE in the germline V gene (reference sequence). Trimming shortened V by 2 bases and J by 1 base, and 11 bases separated the two germline ends. CDR3 size: 15 residues. CDR3 sequence reads: CASSLGPTGTDTQYF. The CDR3 DNA is TGTGCCAGCAGCTTAGGCCCGACGGGCACAGATACGCAGTATTTT.

The chain carries TRBV12-5 and TRBJ2-5, with D perhaps given as TRBD1 or TRBD2 (5 bases each). V gave up 0 bases and J gave up 3 bases, with 11 bases separating them. This CDR3 has 15 amino acids. Germline CDR1 is LGHNT and CDR2 is FRNRAP. The CDR3 bases are TGTGCTAGTGGTTTGGTACGGGGCGGAGAAGAGACCCAGTACTTC. As protein: CASGLVRGGEETQYF. Full variable domain (rest looked up from reference TRBV12-5 and TRBJ2-5): DARVTQTPRHKVTEMGQEVTMRCQPILGHNTVFWYRQTMMQGLELLAYFRNRAPLDDSGMPKDRFSAEMPDATLATLKIQPSEPRDSAVYFCASGLVRGGEETQYFGPGTRLLVL.

The chain is built from TRBV10-2 and TRBJ1-5; D is possibly TRBD1 (5 bases). The V gene lost 6 bases and the J gene lost 9 bases, with 9 bases spanning the gap. From germline, CDR1 is WSHSY and CDR2 SAAADI. The CDR3 runs to 11 residues. The CDR3 loop is CASSSQGPQHF. DNA for the CDR3: TGCGCCAGCAGCTCCCAGGGGCCCCAGCATTTT.

The chain employs TRBV11-3 and TRBJ2-1, with D tentatively TRBD2 (6 bases). Germline assignment: CDR1 SGHNT and CDR2 YENEEA. The CDR3 is 16 residues long. V shed 5 bases and J shed 0 bases, with 14 bases lying between them. CDR3 protein: CASSPWGGASYNEQFF. The CDR3 bases are TGTGCCAGCAGCCCCTGGGGCGGGGCCTCCTACAATGAGCAGTTCTTC.

The chain uses TRBV9 and TRBJ2-3; TRBD1 is a possible D gene (6 bases). The CDR3 length is 15 residues. Germline CDR1 reads SGDLS; CDR2 reads YYNGEE. The germline V and J ends were trimmed by 4 bases and 4 bases, with 16 bases remaining between them. The CDR3 region has the DNA TGTGCCAGCAGCACAGGACCTAACAGGGCAGATACGCAGTATTTT. As protein: CASSTGPNRADTQYF.

This chain links TRBV11-2 with TRBJ1-4; possibly TRBD1 for D (6 bases). Trimming stripped 5 bases from V and 1 base from J, with 11 bases between. Germline V gene sequence: CDR1 SGHAT, CDR2 FQNNGV. The CDR3 length is 15 residues. CDR3 region: CASSTTGLTNEKLFF. In DNA, the CDR3 is TGTGCCAGCAGCACGACAGGACTAACTAATGAAAAACTGTTTTTT.

The chain joins TRBV2 to TRBJ2-6; TRBD1 matches at 9 bases. This CDR3 comprises 18 residues. V gave up 6 bases and J gave up 0 bases; unmatched junction bases: 9. Germline lookup yields CDR1 SNHLY and CDR2 FYNNEI. The CDR3 nucleotides read TGTGCCAGCAGCGATAGGACAGGGGCAAGCTCTGGGGCCAACGTCCTGACTTTC. Its protein product is CASSDRTGASSGANVLTF.

The chain joins TRBV7-3 to TRBJ1-1; TRBD1 matches at 9 bases. Trimming removed 5 bases from V and 7 bases from J; junction bases left unmatched: 8. Germline V lookup: CDR1 SGHTA, CDR2 FQGTGA. The CDR3 is made up of 14 amino acids. CDR3 nucleotide sequence: TGTGCCAGCAGCCTGACCGGGACAGGGAATGAAGCTTTCTTT. Residues: CASSLTGTGNEAFF.

The chain combines TRBV9 with TRBJ1-2; TRBD1 aligns across 8 bases. The V gene end was trimmed by 4 bases and the J gene end by 13 bases; junction bases not matched to a gene: 15. CDR1 and CDR2 (germline): SGDLS, YYNGEE. The CDR3 sequence is 14 residues long. CDR3 residues: CASSPLRGRGAGTF. Written as DNA, the CDR3 is TGTGCCAGCAGCCCTCTCAGGGGGCGGGGTGCGGGCACCTTC.

The J gene is TRBJ2-5, the V gene TRBV19; D gene ambiguous. This CDR3 contains 15 residues. V gave up 6 bases and J gave up 5 bases, with 19 bases separating them. Germline CDR1 LNHDA, CDR2 SQIVND (reference sequence). This chain's CDR3 is CASSETPKARETQYF. CDR3 sequence (DNA): TGTGCCAGTAGCGAAACCCCAAAGGCGAGGGAGACCCAGTACTTC.